Listed here are 22 T cell receptor beta chains from one sample, sequenced in a study of control samples from healthy donors and cancer patients. Clones were read by immunoSEQ multiplex PCR, and TCRdb kept only the in-frame ones, dropping some. The sample contains about 75,000 clones, roughly 94% of which appear only once. Sequencing was done on a sample of blood. The receptors were gathered from a woman between 40 and 55 years old in good health.

V and J are TRBV4-1 and TRBJ2-3; D not certain. Trimming removed 0 bases from V and 2 bases from J, with 9 bases in between. Germline V gives CDR1 MGHRA, CDR2 YSYEKL. The CDR3 length is 15 residues. Here the CDR3 DNA reads TGCGCCAGCAGCCAAGAGGAACGACACACAGATACGCAGTATTTT. As protein: CASSQEERHTDTQYF.

Turning to this clone: Other nucleotide sequences from this sample produce the same CDR3. The chain couples TRBV5-4 to TRBJ2-3; 11 nucleotides agree with TRBD2. The length of the CDR3 is 16 residues. Trimming at V came to 4 bases and at J to 2 bases, leaving 6 bases not matched to a gene. The V gene's germline CDR1 is SGHNT and CDR2 YYREEE (reference sequence). The CDR3 spells CASSPLAGGATDTQYF. The CDR3 region has the DNA TGTGCCAGCAGCCCCTTAGCGGGGGGGGCCACAGATACGCAGTATTTT. The whole variable domain, filled in from reference TRBV5-4 and TRBJ2-3, reads ETGVTQSPTHLIKTRGQQVTLRCSSQSGHNTVSWYQQALGQGPQFIFQYYREEENGRGNFPPRFSGLQFPNYSSELNVNALELDDSALYLCASSPLAGGATDTQYFGPGTRLTVL.

V and J are TRBV6-5 and TRBJ2-7, with D tentatively TRBD2 (7 bases). V was trimmed by 4 bases and J by 3 bases, leaving 10 bases between them. CDR3 size: 13 residues. Germline V gives CDR1 MNHEY, CDR2 SVGAGI. CDR3 residues: CASSWGGNYEQYF. The CDR3 DNA is TGTGCCAGCAGTTGGGGGGGCAACTACGAGCAGTACTTC.

The rearrangement uses TRBV27 and TRBJ2-3; a weak D match, TRBD1 (5 bases). V lost 3 bases and J 2 bases, leaving 12 bases between the germline ends. Germline V CDR1 and CDR2: MNHEY, SMNVEV (reference sequence). CDR3 length equals 15 residues. The CDR3 sequence is CASSFGAVITDTQYF. CDR3 nucleotide sequence: TGTGCCAGCAGTTTTGGGGCAGTTATCACAGATACGCAGTATTTT.

The chain recombines TRBV18 with TRBJ1-5; D may be TRBD1 (5 bases). This CDR3 region has 14 residues. The ends were cut back, 6 bases at V and 5 bases at J, with 14 bases in the middle. The germline CDR1 and CDR2 sequences are KGHSH and LQKENI. The CDR3 protein is CASSQDSTDQPQHF. In nucleotides, the CDR3 is TGTGCCAGCTCGCAAGACAGTACGGATCAGCCCCAGCATTTT. Variable domain in full (rest from reference TRBV18 and TRBJ1-5): NAGVMQNPRHLVRRRGQEARLRCSPMKGHSHVYWYRQLPEEGLKFMVYLQKENIIDESGMPKERFSAEFPKEGPSILRIQQVVRGDSAAYFCASSQDSTDQPQHFGDGTRLSIL.

The V and J genes are TRBV7-9 and TRBJ1-1, with a possible D match to TRBD1 (6 bases). This CDR3 has 17 amino acids. V was cut by 5 bases and J by 0 bases, with 19 bases left in between. Germline V gene sequence: CDR1 SEHNR, CDR2 FQNEAQ (reference sequence). CDR3 sequence: CASSHLDSSEMNTEAFF. The CDR3 DNA reads as TGTGCCAGCAGCCACCTGGACAGTTCGGAAATGAACACTGAAGCTTTCTTT.

The genes are TRBV7-8 and TRBJ1-5; no firm D call. Trimming pared 2 bases from V and 0 bases from J, leaving 5 bases between. Germline CDR1 SGHVS, CDR2 FQNEAQ. The CDR3 consists of 14 residues. The chain's CDR3 is CASSLLFSNQPQHF. CDR3 in DNA: TGTGCCAGCAGCTTATTGTTTAGCAATCAGCCCCAGCATTTT.

The V and J genes are TRBV14 and TRBJ2-7; D is unresolved. Trimming removed 0 bases at V and 2 bases at J, with 11 bases between. This CDR3 contains 15 residues. Germline values: CDR1 SGHDN, CDR2 FVKESK. The CDR3 bases are TGTGCCAGCAGCCAAGAGGGCACCTATCCCTACGAGCAGTACTTC. Translated, it gives CASSQEGTYPYEQYF.

This clone was seen only once. The rearrangement joins TRBV25-1 to TRBJ1-3, with TRBD1 as a possible D gene (5 bases). V was pared by 5 bases and J by 4 bases, with 15 bases between. The CDR3 contains 15 residues. Germline values: CDR1 MGHDK, CDR2 SYGVNS. This CDR3 is CASSSGRARGNTIYF. CDR3 DNA: TGTGCCAGCAGTAGCGGCAGGGCGAGAGGAAACACCATATATTTT.

The V gene is TRBV19, the J gene TRBJ2-1; 8 bases agree with TRBD2. After removal of 5 bases from V and 10 bases from J, the junction contained 1 base not matched to a gene. Germline V gene lookup returns CDR1 LNHDA and CDR2 SQIVND (reference sequence). The CDR3 has 11 amino acids. This chain's CDR3 is CASSRGGEQFF. The CDR3, as DNA: TGTGCCAGTAGTCGGGGGGGAGAGCAGTTCTTC. Filled out from reference TRBV19 and TRBJ2-1, the complete variable domain reads DGGITQSPKYLFRKEGQNVTLSCEQNLNHDAMYWYRQDPGQGLRLIYYSQIVNDFQKGDIAEGYSVSREKKESFPLTVTSAQKNPTAFYLCASSRGGEQFFGPGTRLTVL.

V is TRBV9 and J is TRBJ1-6; perhaps TRBD1 as D (6 bases). The germline V gene encodes CDR1 SGDLS and CDR2 YYNGEE. The length of the CDR3 is 16 residues. Trimming removed 4 bases from V and 8 bases from J, with 19 bases in between. CDR3 DNA: TGTGCCAGCAGCCTTAGCGTCACCCCAGGGGATTCACCCCTCCACTTT. Its translation: CASSLSVTPGDSPLHF.

V is TRBV29-1 and J is TRBJ1-2, with TRBD1 as a possible D gene (6 bases). The germline V and J ends were trimmed by 3 bases and 8 bases, with 16 bases remaining between them. The CDR3 has 13 amino acids. Germline V lookup: CDR1 SQVTM, CDR2 ANQGSEA. The CDR3: CSVDMSRGYGYTF. The CDR3 coding sequence is TGCAGCGTTGATATGTCCAGGGGATACGGCTACACCTTC.

The chain has TRBV27 and TRBJ2-1; maybe TRBD1 (6 bases). The CDR3 runs to 16 residues. CDR1 is MNHEY and CDR2 is SMNVEV in the germline V gene (reference sequence). Trimming removed 1 base from V and 4 bases from J, with 14 bases in between. The CDR3 sequence: CASSLWPGQGYNEQFF. CDR3 coding DNA: TGTGCCAGCAGTTTATGGCCGGGGCAGGGGTACAATGAGCAGTTCTTC.

This clone was picked up one time. This sequence joins TRBV19 and TRBJ1-5, with D possibly being TRBD1 (5 bases). This CDR3 is 15 amino acids long. Germline-derived CDR1 and CDR2 are LNHDA and SQIVND (reference sequence). Deletions cut 2 bases from V and 0 bases from J, with 8 bases between. The DNA of the CDR3 is TGTGCCAGTAGTATATCCGGACATAGCAATCAGCCCCAGCATTTT. Encoded protein: CASSISGHSNQPQHF.

This clone was seen just once. In nucleotides, the CDR3 is TGCGCCAGCAGCCATGGACAGGGCGCCACTGAAGCTTTCTTT. It translates to CASSHGQGATEAFF. V usage is TRBV4-3 and J usage is TRBJ1-1; 8 positions match TRBD1. The CDR3 is 14 amino acids. Germline V gives CDR1 LGHNA, CDR2 YSLEER. Losses at the gene ends were 3 bases for V and 4 bases for J; bases not matched to a gene: 4.

The V gene is TRBV11-3, the J gene TRBJ1-2; D unclear. There are 15 residues in the CDR3. Germline values: CDR1 SGHNT, CDR2 YENEEA. V was trimmed by 0 bases and J by 4 bases, leaving 12 bases between them. For the CDR3, the DNA is TGTGCCAGCAGCTTAGACCCGGAAAGACCCTATGGCTACACCTTC. This encodes CASSLDPERPYGYTF.

CDR3 bases: TGTGCCAGCTATACTTCGACAGACCATGGCTACACCTTC. Its translation: CASYTSTDHGYTF. V usage is TRBV27 and J usage is TRBJ1-2, with D perhaps TRBD1 (5 bases). The germline CDR1 and CDR2 sequences are MNHEY and SMNVEV (reference sequence). V was cut by 8 bases and J by 6 bases, with 16 bases left in between. The CDR3 sequence is 13 residues long.

This chain connects TRBV15 to TRBJ2-5; D is perhaps TRBD1 (7 bases). V lost 0 bases, J lost 4 bases, and 12 bases lay in between. Germline V CDR1 and CDR2: LNHNV, YYDKDF (reference sequence). This CDR3 is 15 amino acids long. CDR3 amino acids: CATSREGQGGETQYF. The CDR3 DNA sequence: TGTGCCACCAGCAGAGAAGGGCAGGGGGGAGAGACCCAGTACTTC.

This chain joins TRBV18 and TRBJ2-2; TRBD1 matches at 9 bases. Per the germline V gene, CDR1 is KGHSH and CDR2 is LQKENI. V was clipped by 3 bases and J by 7 bases; unmatched bases: 6. The CDR3 length is 15 residues. The CDR3 DNA sequence: TGTGCCAGCTCACCCGGACAGGGGCTTGACGGGGAGCTGTTTTTT. It translates to CASSPGQGLDGELFF.

This clone was seen just once. The V gene is TRBV15, the J gene TRBJ2-1; D remains ambiguous. V shed 0 bases and J shed 4 bases, with 10 bases lying between them. CDR3 size: 15 residues. Looked up from germline, CDR1 is LNHNV and CDR2 is YYDKDF (reference sequence). The CDR3 spells CATSRDLYVYNEQFF. The DNA of the CDR3 is TGTGCCACCAGCAGAGATCTCTATGTTTACAATGAGCAGTTCTTC.

The chain carries TRBV4-1 and TRBJ2-7; 10 bases are shared with TRBD2. With V trimmed by 0 bases and J by 5 bases, 4 bases remained unmatched. The CDR3 length is 15 residues. Germline V gene data show CDR1 as MGHRA and CDR2 as YSYEKL. The CDR3 here is CASSQDQLAGDEQYF. DNA of the CDR3: TGCGCCAGCAGCCAAGATCAGCTAGCGGGAGACGAGCAGTACTTC.

V gene TRBV7-3 combines with J gene TRBJ1-2; D uncertain. The ends were cut back, 5 bases at V and 2 bases at J, with 12 bases in the middle. The CDR3 runs to 14 residues. The germline CDR1 and CDR2 sequences are SGHTA and FQGTGA. CDR3 nucleotide sequence: TGTGCCAGCAGCCCAAGGCCAGGCAACTATGGCTACACCTTC. Its protein is CASSPRPGNYGYTF.